This T cell receptor beta chain derives from a study of blood T cells in healthy people across ages. Findings and caveats of the study: When one million T cells were used, diversity estimates were thought to be underestimates.

A J-beta primer mix and a sample-barcoded 5' primer were used in a second PCR of about 7 to 12 cycles. TCRdb reprocessed the 5' RACE reads with MiXCR, giving one entry per CDR3 protein. The data contain a few hundred thousand distinct CDR3 sequences, 25% to 30% of them singletons. This clonotype has a handful of counts. Its antigen is still unknown. The receptor was derived from a woman aged 70-85 years in good health. Sequenced sample: blood.

The CDR3, as DNA: TGTGCCAGCAGGGGACCGGGAGGGCCCAGTGAGCAGTTCTTC. Translating it yields CASRGPGGPSEQFF. The rearrangement uses TRBV6-6 and TRBJ2-1, with 8 bases fitting TRBD2. The junction had 10 bases not matched to a gene; V was cut back by 6 bases and J by 9 bases. This CDR3 spans 14 amino acids. CDR1 is MNHNY, CDR2 SVGAGI, per germline (reference sequence).